A single sample is the source of the 16 T cell receptor beta chains below, sequenced in a study of T cells in tumors after PD-1 blockade. Generated by immunoSEQ multiplex PCR, the TCRdb table keeps only in-frame clones and is missing some. The data hold 32,000 or so clones, with roughly 73% observed a single time. The starting material was PBMCs, obtained before anti-PD-1 treatment. All receptors derive from a human donor with basal cell carcinoma.

V is TRBV5-5 and J is TRBJ2-7, with TRBD2 matching 10 bases. Germline V CDR1 and CDR2: SGHKS, YYEKEE (reference sequence). The length of the CDR3 is 16 residues. V trimming: 4 bases; J trimming: 0 bases; junction bases outside the gene matches: 7. CDR3 in DNA: TGTGCCAGCAGCGGCTTTAGCGGGAGGTCCTCCTACGAGCAGTACTTC. Translation gives CASSGFSGRSSYEQYF.

The chain uses TRBV19 and TRBJ1-4; TRBD1 matches 9 bases. V lost 0 bases and J lost 8; bases outside the gene matches: 4. This CDR3 comprises 15 residues. Germline assignment: CDR1 LNHDA and CDR2 SQIVND (reference sequence). The CDR3 spells CASSIEDRGIEKLFF. The CDR3 DNA reads as TGTGCCAGTAGTATAGAGGACAGGGGAATAGAAAAACTGTTTTTT.

This sequence joins TRBV5-1 and TRBJ1-4; D uncertain. The CDR3 is made up of 14 amino acids. The germline CDR1 and CDR2 sequences are SGHRS and YFSETQ. The ends were cut back, 0 bases at V and 3 bases at J, with 6 bases in the middle. The CDR3 bases are TGCGCCAGCAGCTTGGGTACGGCTAATGAAAAACTGTTTTTT. This translates into CASSLGTANEKLFF.

This clone was detected only a few times. The CDR3 coding sequence is TGTGCCAGCAGGCCGGGACAGGTGAACACTGAAGCTTTCTTT. Its translation is CASRPGQVNTEAFF. V gene TRBV6-5 combines with J gene TRBJ1-1; 8 nucleotides align to TRBD1. Germline CDR1 and CDR2: MNHEY and SVGAGI. After removal of 6 bases from V and 0 bases from J, the junction contained 3 bases not matched to a gene. There are 14 residues in the CDR3.

This chain connects TRBV3-1 (or the pseudogene TRBV3-2) to TRBJ1-5; 7 bases map to TRBD1. V lost 4 bases, J lost 6 bases, and 9 bases stayed unmatched. The germline V gene has CDR1 LGHDT and CDR2 YNNKEL (reference sequence). There are 15 residues in the CDR3. CDR3 amino acids: CASSPGQGESQPQHF. DNA of the CDR3: TGTGCCAGCAGCCCAGGGCAGGGGGAGAGTCAGCCCCAGCATTTT.

This chain uses TRBV18 with TRBJ2-2; maybe TRBD1 (6 bases). The CDR3 is 13 amino acids. In germline, CDR1 is KGHSH, CDR2 LQKENI. The V gene lost 6 bases and the J gene lost 6 bases, with 11 bases spanning the gap. DNA of the CDR3: TGTGCCAGCTCTTCCGACAGGTCCGGGGAGCTGTTTTTT. It specifies CASSSDRSGELFF.

This clone came up once. Additional DNA sequences in this sample encode the identical CDR3. The V and J genes are TRBV5-1 and TRBJ2-7; 8 bases are a match to TRBD2. The CDR3 is made up of 14 amino acids. After removal of 4 bases from V and 5 bases from J, the junction contained 8 bases not matched to a gene. From germline, CDR1 is SGHRS and CDR2 YFSETQ. The CDR3 DNA reads as TGCGCCAGCAGCGAGGAGGGGCGGGGGGACGAGCAGTACTTC. Amino acid sequence: CASSEEGRGDEQYF.

The chain couples TRBV24-1 to TRBJ2-7, with a weak D call TRBD1 (6 bases). Germline V lookup: CDR1 KGHDR, CDR2 SFDVKD. This CDR3 contains 14 residues. In nucleotides, the CDR3 is TGTGCACCCAAGGAAGACAGGCGGGCCTACGAGCAGTACTTC. Protein: CAPKEDRRAYEQYF.

By share, this clone ranks as medium-sized. This sequence joins TRBV24-1 and TRBJ2-1, with 9 bases fitting TRBD1. This CDR3 has 14 residues. Germline CDR1 is KGHDR and CDR2 is SFDVKD. Trimming took 10 bases from V and 4 from J; bases not matched to a gene: 7. The CDR3 sequence: CATETGGSYNEQFF. For the CDR3, the DNA is TGTGCCACAGAGACAGGGGGGTCATACAATGAGCAGTTCTTC.

V gene TRBV4-3 combines with J gene TRBJ2-5; D uncertain. The CDR3 runs to 14 residues. Trimming removed 0 bases at V and 6 bases at J, with 11 bases between. Germline loops: CDR1 LGHNA, CDR2 YSLEER. The CDR3 loop reads CASSQDQESKTQYF. The CDR3 DNA follows: TGCGCCAGCAGCCAAGACCAGGAGTCGAAGACCCAGTACTTC.

V and J are TRBV7-8 and TRBJ1-5, with D perhaps TRBD1 (5 bases). Germline V gives CDR1 SGHVS, CDR2 FQNEAQ. Trimming shortened V by 5 bases and J by 10 bases, and 12 bases separated the two germline ends. The CDR3 covers 12 residues. The CDR3 DNA sequence: TGTGCCAGCAGCGCACAGCAGGGTCCCCAGCATTTT. Protein: CASSAQQGPQHF. Supplemented by reference TRBV7-8 and TRBJ1-5, the full variable domain reads GAGVSQSPRYKVAKRGQDVALRCDPISGHVSLFWYQQALGQGPEFLTYFQNEAQLDKSGLPSDRFFAERPEGSVSTLKIQRTQQEDSAVYLCASSAQQGPQHFGDGTRLSIL.

The chain is built from TRBV2 and TRBJ2-3; weak D call: TRBD2 (6 bases). The CDR3 is made up of 15 amino acids. Germline V lookup: CDR1 SNHLY, CDR2 FYNNEI. V lost 3 bases to trimming and J lost 2 bases, with 12 bases between them. The CDR3 coding sequence is TGTGCCAGCAGTGAGGGGCGGGGTCACACAGATACGCAGTATTTT. Its protein is CASSEGRGHTDTQYF.

This chain links TRBV3-1 (or the pseudogene TRBV3-2) with TRBJ1-2; the match to TRBD1 covers 7 bases. The CDR3 has 14 residues. V lost 1 base and J lost 8; bases outside the gene matches: 7. Germline V gene data show CDR1 as LGHDT and CDR2 as YNNKEL (reference sequence). CDR3 bases: TGTGCCAGCAGCCAAGCCGACAGGGTCAGGGGCTACACCTTC. It yields the protein CASSQADRVRGYTF.

The V gene is TRBV30, the J gene TRBJ2-3, with 8 bases that match TRBD2. Germline-derived CDR1 and CDR2 are GTSNPN and SVGIG (reference sequence). The CDR3 spans 15 residues. V gave up 3 bases and J gave up 5 bases; unmatched junction bases: 10. The CDR3 spells CAWSAGRGDGDTQYF. CDR3 nucleotides: TGTGCCTGGAGCGCAGGGCGGGGGGATGGAGATACGCAGTATTTT.

V and J are TRBV10-3 and TRBJ2-7, with D uncertain. This CDR3 contains 12 residues. Germline CDR1 reads ENHRY; CDR2 reads SYGVKD. With 0 bases removed from V and 2 bases from J, the gap between germline ends came to 2 bases. The DNA for the CDR3 is TGTGCCATCAGTGAGTCCGCCTACGAGCAGTACTTC. Its translation is CAISESAYEQYF.

This chain connects TRBV28 to TRBJ1-5; D is unclear. From germline, CDR1 is MDHEN and CDR2 SYDVKM. This CDR3 region has 13 residues. V was trimmed by 5 bases and J by 7 bases, leaving 12 bases between them. The CDR3 sequence is CASSRRGSQPQHF. As DNA, the CDR3 is TGTGCCAGCAGTAGACGGGGTTCACAGCCCCAGCATTTT.